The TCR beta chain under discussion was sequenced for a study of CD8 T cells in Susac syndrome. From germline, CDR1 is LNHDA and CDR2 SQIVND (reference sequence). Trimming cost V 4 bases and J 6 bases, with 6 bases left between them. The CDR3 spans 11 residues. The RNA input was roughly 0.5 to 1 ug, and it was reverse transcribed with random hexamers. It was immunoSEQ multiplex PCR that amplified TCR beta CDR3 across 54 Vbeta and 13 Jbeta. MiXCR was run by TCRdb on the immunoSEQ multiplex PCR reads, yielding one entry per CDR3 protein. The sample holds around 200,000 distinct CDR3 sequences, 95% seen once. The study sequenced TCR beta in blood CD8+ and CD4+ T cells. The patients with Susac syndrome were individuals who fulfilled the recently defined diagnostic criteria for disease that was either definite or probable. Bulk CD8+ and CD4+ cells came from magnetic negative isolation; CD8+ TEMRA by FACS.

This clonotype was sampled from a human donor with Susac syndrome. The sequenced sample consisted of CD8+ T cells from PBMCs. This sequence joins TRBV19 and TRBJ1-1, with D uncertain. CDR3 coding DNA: TGTGCCAGTAGTACGGGCCCTGAAGCTTTCTTT. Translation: CASSTGPEAFF.